The 30 T cell receptor beta chains listed next were all sequenced from one sample in a study of blood T cell repertoires in COVID-19. The repertoire was sequenced with immunoSEQ multiplex PCR; TCRdb's copy has only in-frame clones and lacks some. The repertoire holds around 170,000 clones, with over 75% as singletons. Material: peripheral blood. The receptors stem from a man between 70 and 80 years old who had recovered from COVID-19.

This chain links TRBV6-1 with TRBJ2-1; a weak D match, TRBD2 (6 bases). The CDR3 loop spans 15 amino acids. Germline V gene data show CDR1 as MNHNS and CDR2 as SASEGT. V lost 1 base and J lost 6, with 13 bases in between. CDR3 loop: CASSEVSGVSNEQFF. CDR3 in DNA: TGTGCCAGCAGTGAAGTTTCGGGAGTGAGCAATGAGCAGTTCTTC.

The J gene is TRBJ2-7, the V gene TRBV5-6; D is perhaps TRBD2 (6 bases). This CDR3 is built from 14 residues. Trimming removed 1 base at V and 3 bases at J, with 11 bases between. Germline CDR1 reads SGHDT; CDR2 reads YYEEEE. The CDR3 DNA follows: TGTGCCAGCAGCTTGAGGGGAGGCGGCTACGAGCAGTACTTC. Amino acid sequence: CASSLRGGGYEQYF. Supplemented by reference TRBV5-6 and TRBJ2-7, the full variable domain reads DAGVTQSPTHLIKTRGQQVTLRCSPKSGHDTVSWYQQALGQGPQFIFQYYEEEERQRGNFPDRFSGHQFPNYSSELNVNALLLGDSALYLCASSLRGGGYEQYFGPGTRLTVT.

The V and J genes are TRBV9 and TRBJ2-1; 16 nucleotides align to TRBD2. The V gene's germline CDR1 is SGDLS and CDR2 YYNGEE. Trimming at V came to 4 bases and at J to 9 bases, leaving 7 bases not matched to a gene. The CDR3 totals 16 residues. The CDR3 DNA follows: TGTGCCAGCAGCCCGCAGGGACTAGCGGGAGGGGGTGAGCAGTTCTTC. Translated, it gives CASSPQGLAGGGEQFF.

The chain couples TRBV6-5 to TRBJ2-7; tentatively, D is TRBD2 (6 bases). This CDR3 is built from 16 residues. V was shortened by 0 bases and J by 2 bases, with 14 bases between the two germline ends. Germline V gene data show CDR1 as MNHEY and CDR2 as SVGAGI. The chain's CDR3 is CASSYSPTGGAYEQYF. In nucleotides, the CDR3 is TGTGCCAGCAGTTACTCGCCAACCGGGGGAGCCTACGAGCAGTACTTC.

The V and J genes are TRBV5-1 and TRBJ2-1, with 9 bases lining up with TRBD2. Germline CDR1 is SGHRS and CDR2 is YFSETQ. Trimming removed 4 bases from V and 5 bases from J; junction bases left unmatched: 4. This CDR3 is 14 amino acids long. For the CDR3, the DNA is TGCGCCAGCAGCAGTAGCGGGGGTCACAATGAGCAGTTCTTC. It encodes CASSSSGGHNEQFF.

The rearrangement joins TRBV18 to TRBJ1-2; D gene uncertain. The CDR3 runs 15 residues. V was trimmed by 3 bases and J by 4 bases, leaving 15 bases between them. Germline V CDR1 and CDR2: KGHSH, LQKENI. The CDR3 bases are TGTGCCAGCTCACCGGCCGGGGAGGGCCGCTATGGCTACACCTTC. Its translation is CASSPAGEGRYGYTF.

A few counts support this clone. The rearrangement links TRBV2 to TRBJ1-5; 9 nucleotides agree with TRBD1. Per the germline V gene, CDR1 is SNHLY and CDR2 is FYNNEI. The V segment lost 3 bases and the J segment 6 bases; nucleotides outside the gene matches: 12. This CDR3 comprises 17 residues. The CDR3 region has the DNA TGTGCCAGCAGTGAGGGGACAGGGCTACGTAGTTCTCAGCCCCAGCATTTT. Translated, it gives CASSEGTGLRSSQPQHF.

This chain joins TRBV4-2 and TRBJ1-4; D call uncertain. Trimming pared 4 bases from V and 3 bases from J, leaving 9 bases between. Germline V CDR1 and CDR2: LGHNA, YNFKEQ. The CDR3 extends over 14 amino acids. The CDR3: CASSRGIANEKLFF. The CDR3 DNA sequence: TGTGCCAGCAGCCGAGGGATAGCTAATGAAAAACTGTTTTTT.

The chain is built from TRBV6-5 and TRBJ1-6; weak D call: TRBD1 (5 bases). The V gene lost 5 bases and the J gene lost 3 bases, with 11 bases spanning the gap. CDR3 length: 15 residues. Germline CDR1 is MNHEY and CDR2 is SVGAGI. The CDR3 region has the DNA TGTGCCAGCAGTACACAGGAGAGCTATAATTCACCCCTCCACTTT. As protein: CASSTQESYNSPLHF.

This chain links TRBV20-1 with TRBJ2-7; D is unclear. Between the trimmed V and J ends, which lost 5 bases and 6 bases, there was a span of 11 bases. The CDR3 consists of 11 residues. Looked up from germline, CDR1 is DFQATT and CDR2 is SNEGSKA (reference sequence). The CDR3 nucleotides are TGCAGTGCTTCCAGTGGCTTCGAGCAGTACTTC. Its translation is CSASSGFEQYF.

A single count supports this clone. The rearrangement links TRBV7-9 to TRBJ2-2, with 8 bases fitting TRBD2. The CDR3 is made up of 19 amino acids. Germline assignment: CDR1 SEHNR and CDR2 FQNEAQ (reference sequence). With V trimmed by 0 bases and J by 1 base, 10 bases remained unmatched. The CDR3 nucleotides read TGTGCCAGCAGCTTAGCTAGGACTAGCTATACGAGGAACACCGGGGAGCTGTTTTTT. Translating it yields CASSLARTSYTRNTGELFF.

The chain employs TRBV28 and TRBJ2-3; tentative D call: TRBD2 (6 bases). Trimming took 5 bases from V and 8 from J, leaving 14 bases between them. Germline V gene sequence: CDR1 MDHEN, CDR2 SYDVKM. The CDR3 is 13 amino acids. The CDR3 coding sequence is TGTGCCAGCAGTGATAGCGGCGGCGGTACGCAGTATTTT. Its protein product is CASSDSGGGTQYF.

The chain is built from TRBV10-3 and TRBJ2-3, with 8 nucleotides matching TRBD2. CDR1 and CDR2 (germline): ENHRY, SYGVKD. The trim removed 3 bases at V and 4 bases at J, leaving 9 bases unmatched. The CDR3 covers 16 residues. CDR3 region: CAISEAGEPASDTQYF. CDR3 coding DNA: TGTGCCATCAGTGAAGCGGGAGAGCCTGCTTCAGATACGCAGTATTTT.

V gene TRBV28 combines with J gene TRBJ2-5; 11 nucleotides match TRBD1. V lost 4 bases and J lost 5; bases outside the gene matches: 12. The CDR3 extends over 17 amino acids. CDR1 and CDR2 (germline): MDHEN, SYDVKM. In nucleotides, the CDR3 is TGTGCCAGCAGTTCCACCGGACAGGGGGCGCCGAGGGAGACCCAGTACTTC. Protein: CASSSTGQGAPRETQYF.

The J gene is TRBJ2-1, the V gene TRBV7-9; 11 positions match TRBD2. The CDR3 extends over 15 amino acids. Germline CDR1 SEHNR, CDR2 FQNEAQ (reference sequence). Trimming cost V 2 bases and J 5 bases; bases outside gene matches: 2. CDR3: CASSLQLAGDNEQFF. In DNA, the CDR3 is TGTGCCAGCAGCTTACAACTAGCGGGAGACAATGAGCAGTTCTTC.

The chain is built from TRBV19 and TRBJ2-2; 8 positions match TRBD1. J was trimmed by 6 bases and V by 4 bases; bases with no gene match: 1. The CDR3 is 13 amino acids. Germline V gene lookup returns CDR1 LNHDA and CDR2 SQIVND (reference sequence). The CDR3 DNA is TGTGCCAGTAGTACACAGGGGGCCGGGGAGCTGTTTTTT. It encodes CASSTQGAGELFF.

The chain carries TRBV2 and TRBJ2-5; 9 bases align to TRBD1. Germline V gives CDR1 SNHLY, CDR2 FYNNEI. The CDR3 is made up of 14 amino acids. V shed 7 bases and J 1 base; nucleotides not matched to a gene: 4. CDR3 region: CASTLDRGQETQYF. The CDR3 DNA follows: TGTGCCAGCACCTTGGACAGGGGCCAAGAGACCCAGTACTTC.

The CDR3 sequence: CASSALGRNTGELFF. The CDR3 bases are TGTGCCAGCAGCGCCCTAGGGAGGAACACCGGGGAGCTGTTTTTT. The rearrangement links TRBV6-5 to TRBJ2-2; D is perhaps TRBD2 (5 bases). V lost 6 bases to trimming and J lost 1 base, with 12 bases between them. This CDR3 region has 15 residues. Germline-derived CDR1 and CDR2 are MNHEY and SVGAGI.

The genes are TRBV6-2 or TRBV6-3 and TRBJ2-5, with 10 nucleotides matching TRBD2. This CDR3 comprises 14 residues. The V gene's germline CDR1 is MNHEY and CDR2 SVGEGT. Trimming at V came to 5 bases and at J to 5 bases, leaving 5 bases not matched to a gene. For the CDR3, the DNA is TGTGCCAGCAGTCGCGGACTAGCGGCGGAGACCCAGTACTTC. This gives the protein CASSRGLAAETQYF.

V and J are TRBV5-5 and TRBJ2-1; TRBD2 is a possible D gene (6 bases). CDR3 length equals 17 residues. V was pared by 0 bases and J by 2 bases, with 15 bases between. Germline V gene sequence: CDR1 SGHKS, CDR2 YYEKEE (reference sequence). The CDR3 loop reads CASSLAFGTLAYNEQFF. The CDR3 nucleotides are TGTGCCAGCAGCTTGGCTTTTGGGACTCTTGCCTACAATGAGCAGTTCTTC.

The chain uses TRBV5-1 and TRBJ1-1; 7 bases agree with TRBD1. J was trimmed by 5 bases and V by 1 base; bases with no gene match: 5. Germline V lookup: CDR1 SGHRS, CDR2 YFSETQ. This CDR3 comprises 14 residues. The CDR3 DNA reads TGCGCCAGCAGCTTGATGACAGGGAGGACTGAAGCTTTCTTT. It specifies CASSLMTGRTEAFF. The full variable domain, in which reference TRBV5-1 and TRBJ1-1 provide the parts outside the CDR3, is KAGVTQTPRYLIKTRGQQVTLSCSPISGHRSVSWYQQTPGQGLQFLFEYFSETQRNKGNFPGRFSGRQFSNSRSEMNVSTLELGDSALYLCASSLMTGRTEAFFGQGTRLTVV.

The gene calls are TRBV25-1 and TRBJ2-1, with D perhaps TRBD1 (5 bases). V lost 5 bases, J lost 8 bases, and 7 bases lay in between. Germline V gene sequence: CDR1 MGHDK, CDR2 SYGVNS. The CDR3 consists of 11 residues. The CDR3 region is CASSQGYEQFF. CDR3 DNA: TGTGCCAGCAGTCAGGGATATGAGCAGTTCTTC.

In DNA form, the CDR3 reads TGTGCCAGTAGCTTGGGGGGGCGGTCCTACGAGCAGTACTTC. Protein sequence: CASSLGGRSYEQYF. The chain combines TRBV19 with TRBJ2-7; D possibly corresponds to TRBD2 (7 bases). The CDR3 extends over 14 amino acids. Looked up from germline, CDR1 is LNHDA and CDR2 is SQIVND (reference sequence). V shed 6 bases and J shed 1 base, with 13 bases lying between them.

The chain employs TRBV7-6 and TRBJ2-1; D gene unclear. V lost 1 base, J lost 4 bases, and 14 bases lay in between. Germline-derived CDR1 and CDR2 are SGHVS and FNYEAQ. The CDR3 covers 16 residues. CDR3 bases: TGTGCCAGCAGCTTAGAAACTGGAGTCGGGTACAATGAGCAGTTCTTC. Translating gives CASSLETGVGYNEQFF.

This clone was recorded a few times. The V call is TRBV6-5, the J call TRBJ2-7; TRBD1 might be the D (5 bases). Germline V lookup: CDR1 MNHEY, CDR2 SVGAGI. With 0 bases removed from V and 2 bases from J, the gap between germline ends came to 14 bases. The CDR3 runs 16 residues. CDR3 sequence (DNA): TGTGCCAGCAGTTACTCGACCCAGGGATACACCTACGAGCAGTACTTC. This sequence encodes CASSYSTQGYTYEQYF.

This chain links TRBV7-9 with TRBJ2-7, with D perhaps matching TRBD2 (6 bases). V was shortened by 3 bases and J by 5 bases, with 14 bases between the two germline ends. The CDR3 totals 14 residues. Per germline, CDR1 SEHNR and CDR2 FQNEAQ (reference sequence). The CDR3 protein is CASSFLGGKNEQYF. The CDR3 DNA follows: TGTGCCAGCAGCTTTCTTGGGGGGAAGAACGAGCAGTACTTC. The variable domain in full, completed from reference TRBV7-9 and TRBJ2-7, reads DTGVSQNPRHKITKRGQNVTFRCDPISEHNRLYWYRQTLGQGPEFLTYFQNEAQLEKSRLLSDRFSAERPKGSFSTLEIQRTEQGDSAMYLCASSFLGGKNEQYFGPGTRLTVT.

The chain couples TRBV4-3 to TRBJ2-7; 8 positions match TRBD2. The length of the CDR3 is 17 residues. V lost 0 bases, J lost 0 bases, and 7 bases stayed unmatched. From germline, CDR1 is LGHNA and CDR2 YSLEER. CDR3 amino acids: CASSQDPPGGGSYEQYF. DNA of the CDR3: TGCGCCAGCAGCCAAGACCCCCCGGGAGGGGGCTCCTACGAGCAGTACTTC.

This chain uses TRBV11-2 with TRBJ2-5, with D maybe TRBD1 (5 bases). The CDR3 runs to 13 residues. The germline V and J ends were trimmed by 5 bases and 2 bases, with 9 bases remaining between them. Germline values: CDR1 SGHAT, CDR2 FQNNGV. The CDR3 nucleotides read TGTGCCAGCAGCATGACAGTACAAGAGACCCAGTACTTC. It is translated as CASSMTVQETQYF.

J is TRBJ2-7 and V is TRBV3-1 (or the pseudogene TRBV3-2), with a possible D match to TRBD2 (6 bases). Trimming pared 4 bases from V and 2 bases from J, leaving 15 bases between. This CDR3 comprises 15 residues. Germline V gene data show CDR1 as LGHDT and CDR2 as YNNKEL (reference sequence). CDR3 DNA: TGTGCCAGCAGCCGTCTTAATAGCGGACCCTACGAGCAGTACTTC. Protein sequence: CASSRLNSGPYEQYF.

The chain combines TRBV12-3 or TRBV12-4 with TRBJ2-1; 9 positions agree with TRBD1. This CDR3 comprises 13 residues. J gave up 5 bases and V 6 bases, and 2 bases lay outside the gene matches. The CDR3 DNA reads TGTGCCAGCAGGGGGACAGGGCACAATGAGCAGTTCTTC. Protein sequence: CASRGTGHNEQFF.